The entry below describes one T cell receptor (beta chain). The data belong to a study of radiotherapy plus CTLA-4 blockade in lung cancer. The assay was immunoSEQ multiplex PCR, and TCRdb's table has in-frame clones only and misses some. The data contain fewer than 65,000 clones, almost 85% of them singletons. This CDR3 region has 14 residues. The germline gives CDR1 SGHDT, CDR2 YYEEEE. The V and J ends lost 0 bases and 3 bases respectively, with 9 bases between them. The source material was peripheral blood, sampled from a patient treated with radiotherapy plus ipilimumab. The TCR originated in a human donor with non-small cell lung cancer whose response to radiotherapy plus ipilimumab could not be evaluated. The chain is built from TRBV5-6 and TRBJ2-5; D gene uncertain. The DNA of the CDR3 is TGTGCCAGCAGCTTGGACTGGTTTGAAGAGACCCAGTACTTC. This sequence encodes CASSLDWFEETQYF.